This passage covers 23 T cell receptor beta chains from one sample sequenced in a study of blood T cell repertoires in COVID-19. The assay was immunoSEQ multiplex PCR, and TCRdb's table has in-frame clones only and misses some. Among about 29,000 clones listed, 82% were seen once. The sequenced sample was peripheral blood. These receptors originate from a man aged 80 or over with active or convalescent COVID-19.

Only one count was recorded for this clone. The chain is built from TRBV6-1 and TRBJ2-3, with D maybe TRBD1 (6 bases). The ends were cut back, 1 base at V and 3 bases at J, with 11 bases in the middle. The CDR3 length is 15 residues. Germline CDR1 and CDR2: MNHNS and SASEGT. The CDR3 loop reads CASSEGGTGTDTQYF. The CDR3, as DNA: TGTGCCAGCAGTGAAGGGGGAACAGGGACAGATACGCAGTATTTT.

This chain uses TRBV5-1 with TRBJ1-2; TRBD1 agrees at 11 bases. V dropped 4 bases and J dropped 8; count of bases not matched to a gene: 10. Per germline, CDR1 SGHRS and CDR2 YFSETQ. The CDR3 has 15 amino acids. In DNA, the CDR3 is TGCGCCAGCAGCGTACGGACAGGGGGCGACACGGGCTACACCTTC. Protein product: CASSVRTGGDTGYTF.

This clone has just a few counts. The chain is built from TRBV12-5 and TRBJ1-5; tentative D call: TRBD1 (5 bases). V was clipped by 1 base and J by 6 bases, with 19 bases between them. The CDR3 has 17 amino acids. In germline, CDR1 is LGHNT, CDR2 FRNRAP. The CDR3 loop is CASGLGVQGSSGQPQHF. DNA of the CDR3: TGTGCTAGTGGTTTGGGGGTTCAGGGCTCCTCGGGTCAGCCCCAGCATTTT.

CDR3 DNA: TGTGCCAGCAGCCGAGGACAGGACGGTGGAAACACCATATATTTT. This encodes CASSRGQDGGNTIYF. The chain has TRBV5-4 and TRBJ1-3, with TRBD1 matching 7 bases. The germline gives CDR1 SGHNT, CDR2 YYREEE (reference sequence). The V gene end was trimmed by 4 bases and the J gene end by 3 bases; junction bases not matched to a gene: 7. The CDR3 extends over 15 amino acids. The full variable domain, in which reference TRBV5-4 and TRBJ1-3 provide the parts outside the CDR3, is ETGVTQSPTHLIKTRGQQVTLRCSSQSGHNTVSWYQQALGQGPQFIFQYYREEENGRGNFPPRFSGLQFPNYSSELNVNALELDDSALYLCASSRGQDGGNTIYFGEGSWLTVV.

This rearrangement joins TRBV11-2 to TRBJ1-2, with a tentative D call TRBD1 (6 bases). The CDR3 totals 14 residues. The germline gives CDR1 SGHAT, CDR2 FQNNGV. Trimming shortened V by 6 bases and J by 6 bases, and 17 bases separated the two germline ends. The CDR3 sequence: CASRTGRGGNGYTF. The CDR3 coding sequence is TGTGCCAGCAGAACCGGACGAGGGGGTAATGGCTACACCTTC.

CDR3 sequence: CASSPGGSVQETQYF. CDR3 DNA sequence: TGTGCCAGCTCACCAGGGGGCTCTGTCCAAGAGACCCAGTACTTC. The V and J genes are TRBV18 and TRBJ2-5; D perhaps matches TRBD1 (6 bases). V was clipped by 2 bases and J by 1 base, with 11 bases between them. CDR1 and CDR2 from the germline V gene are KGHSH and LQKENI. This CDR3 is 15 amino acids long.

The chain is built from TRBV9 and TRBJ2-7, with 8 bases fitting TRBD2. V lost 0 bases, J lost 4 bases, and 3 bases stayed unmatched. Germline CDR1 and CDR2: SGDLS and YYNGEE. There are 14 residues in the CDR3. The chain's CDR3 is CASSVGSGGYEQYF. The CDR3 DNA follows: TGTGCCAGCAGCGTAGGGAGCGGGGGTTACGAGCAGTACTTC.

The V gene is TRBV7-9, the J gene TRBJ2-3; 8 nucleotides align to TRBD2. CDR3 length equals 16 residues. The germline gives CDR1 SEHNR, CDR2 FQNEAQ (reference sequence). V trimming: 5 bases; J trimming: 2 bases; junction bases outside the gene matches: 9. The CDR3 reads CASSPREAGVTDTQYF. In DNA, the CDR3 is TGTGCCAGCAGCCCCCGGGAAGCGGGGGTCACAGATACGCAGTATTTT.

The rearrangement joins TRBV18 to TRBJ2-7; D remains ambiguous. Germline CDR1 and CDR2: KGHSH and LQKENI. Trimming removed 3 bases from V and 6 bases from J, with 15 bases in between. The CDR3 sequence is 14 residues long. The CDR3 loop is CASSPNPVSGEQYF. The CDR3 nucleotides read TGTGCCAGCTCACCCAACCCTGTTTCGGGCGAGCAGTACTTC.

V is TRBV6-5 and J is TRBJ1-5, with D unresolved. Germline V gene sequence: CDR1 MNHEY, CDR2 SVGAGI. The CDR3 length is 13 residues. V gave up 7 bases and J gave up 0 bases, with 7 bases separating them. The CDR3: CASIAGSNQPQHF. In DNA, the CDR3 is TGTGCCAGCATAGCGGGTAGCAATCAGCCCCAGCATTTT.

This chain links TRBV6-5 with TRBJ2-4, with TRBD1 matching over 10 bases. V trimming: 4 bases; J trimming: 9 bases; junction bases outside the gene matches: 9. The CDR3 contains 15 residues. Looked up from germline, CDR1 is MNHEY and CDR2 is SVGAGI. CDR3 bases: TGTGCCAGCAGTTCGGGGGACAGGGGATGGGGCATTCAGTACTTC. Its protein is CASSSGDRGWGIQYF.

This clone appeared once. The chain is built from TRBV7-9 and TRBJ1-1; D perhaps matches TRBD1 (6 bases). V lost 0 bases to trimming and J lost 1 base, with 6 bases between them. The CDR3 has 14 residues. CDR1 is SEHNR and CDR2 is FQNEAQ in the germline V gene (reference sequence). The CDR3 sequence is CASSLAGGNTEAFF. In DNA, the CDR3 is TGTGCCAGCAGCTTAGCAGGGGGGAACACTGAAGCTTTCTTT.

J is TRBJ1-2 and V is TRBV19; no reliable D call. Per the germline V gene, CDR1 is LNHDA and CDR2 is SQIVND (reference sequence). The CDR3 is 18 residues long. V shed 6 bases and J shed 6 bases, with 29 bases lying between them. CDR3 DNA: TGTGCCAGTAGGCTCTTTTCTGTCAATAGAGCGGAAACGGATGGCTACACCTTC. Its protein product is CASRLFSVNRAETDGYTF.

The chain has TRBV7-8 and TRBJ1-4; TRBD1 might be the D (6 bases). Germline-derived CDR1 and CDR2 are SGHVS and FQNEAQ. V lost 8 bases and J 0 bases, leaving 13 bases between the germline ends. CDR3 length: 15 residues. CDR3 nucleotides: TGTGCCAGCGCACGGGGGGGCGCAACTAATGAAAAACTGTTTTTT. Encoded protein: CASARGGATNEKLFF.

This sequence joins TRBV10-3 and TRBJ2-5; D may be TRBD2 (6 bases). The CDR3 is made up of 14 amino acids. Germline V gene data show CDR1 as ENHRY and CDR2 as SYGVKD. Trimming cost V 5 bases and J 5 bases, with 15 bases left between them. The CDR3 DNA reads as TGTGCCATCAGTTTCCGTTTGGAGGGGGAGACCCAGTACTTC. Residues: CAISFRLEGETQYF.

CDR3 sequence reads: CASSSGLAGVREQYF. As DNA, the CDR3 is TGTGCCAGCAGCTCAGGACTAGCGGGAGTTCGGGAGCAGTACTTC. The V call is TRBV2, the J call TRBJ2-7, with 13 bases aligning to TRBD2. This CDR3 spans 15 amino acids. J lost 7 bases, V lost 6 bases, and 9 bases had no gene match. Germline lookup yields CDR1 SNHLY and CDR2 FYNNEI.

The rearrangement uses TRBV19 and TRBJ2-3; 11 nucleotides match TRBD2. Germline V gene lookup returns CDR1 LNHDA and CDR2 SQIVND (reference sequence). This CDR3 is built from 16 residues. V dropped 8 bases and J dropped 1; count of bases not matched to a gene: 8. The CDR3 sequence: CASRVAGGVGTDTQYF. The DNA for the CDR3 is TGTGCCAGTCGGGTAGCGGGAGGGGTCGGCACAGATACGCAGTATTTT.

This sequence joins TRBV27 and TRBJ2-5; D is ambiguous. The CDR3 is 13 amino acids. Germline loops: CDR1 MNHEY, CDR2 SMNVEV (reference sequence). V was pared by 6 bases and J by 2 bases, with 10 bases between. The CDR3 loop is CASRISWQETQYF. CDR3 bases: TGTGCCAGCAGAATTAGTTGGCAAGAGACCCAGTACTTC.

This clone was picked up one time. This chain uses TRBV2 with TRBJ1-5, with D possibly matching TRBD1 (6 bases). There are 14 residues in the CDR3. In germline, CDR1 is SNHLY, CDR2 FYNNEI. Trimming removed 2 bases from V and 7 bases from J, with 12 bases in between. The chain's CDR3 is CASSETGWQQPQHF. The CDR3 DNA follows: TGTGCCAGCAGTGAAACAGGGTGGCAGCAGCCCCAGCATTTT.

Only a few counts were recorded for this clone. The CDR3 is CASSEGPGGPYGYTF. The CDR3, as DNA: TGTGCCAGCAGTGAAGGTCCAGGGGGCCCCTATGGCTACACCTTC. V is TRBV6-1 and J is TRBJ1-2, with 8 bases identical to TRBD1. V dropped 1 base and J dropped 4; count of bases not matched to a gene: 5. Germline loops: CDR1 MNHNS, CDR2 SASEGT. This CDR3 contains 15 residues.

V is TRBV24-1 and J is TRBJ2-7, with 9 bases lining up with TRBD2. J lost 3 bases, V lost 1 base, and 15 bases had no gene match. Per the germline V gene, CDR1 is KGHDR and CDR2 is SFDVKD. This CDR3 region has 19 residues. This CDR3 is CATSDLAGGGSDHSYEQYF. The CDR3 DNA sequence: TGTGCCACCAGTGATTTAGCGGGGGGCGGTTCCGATCACAGCTACGAGCAGTACTTC.

This clone appeared a single time. V usage is TRBV18 and J usage is TRBJ1-5, with D tentatively TRBD1 (6 bases). V was pared by 2 bases and J by 6 bases, with 14 bases between. Germline CDR1 and CDR2: KGHSH and LQKENI. This CDR3 has 15 amino acids. The CDR3 DNA reads TGTGCCAGCTCACCAGTTACAGGGTCAACTCAGCCCCAGCATTTT. Protein: CASSPVTGSTQPQHF.

V and J are TRBV2 and TRBJ2-7, with 7 bases that match TRBD2. Germline V gene lookup returns CDR1 SNHLY and CDR2 FYNNEI. The CDR3 has 12 amino acids. With V trimmed by 8 bases and J by 2 bases, 3 bases remained unmatched. The CDR3 nucleotides read TGTGCCAGCGGGGGAGGGACCTACGAGCAGTACTTC. It is translated as CASGGGTYEQYF. The whole variable domain, filled in from reference TRBV2 and TRBJ2-7, reads EPEVTQTPSHQVTQMGQEVILRCVPISNHLYFYWYRQILGQKVEFLVSFYNNEISEKSEIFDDQFSVERPDGSNFTLKIRSTKLEDSAMYFCASGGGTYEQYFGPGTRLTVT.